Following are 20 T cell receptor beta chains from one sample sequenced in a study of spatial heterogeneity in lung cancer. Study conclusions and caveats: Tumors with more nonsynonymous mutations had more expanded intratumoral alpha and beta TCRs.

TCRdb reprocessed the 5' RACE reads via MiXCR and lists one record per CDR3 protein. The table has some 3,500 distinct CDR3 sequences, roughly 4.6% seen once. Specified time point: sample taken at primary tumor resection. These receptors' targets are unknown. This material consisted of lung tumor tissue, taken at surgery. The receptors come from a female donor with early-stage non-small cell lung cancer.

With regard to this clonotype: In a library made to pick up alpha chains, this beta chain is a stray read with a size that means little. The rearrangement joins TRBV6-1 to TRBJ1-2; 8 nucleotides agree with TRBD1. This CDR3 contains 16 residues. The germline gives CDR1 MNHNS, CDR2 SASEGT. V shed 10 bases, J shed 1 base, and the junction held 14 bases outside the gene matches. CDR3 residues: CATSQGARQLNYGYTF. The CDR3 bases are TGTGCCACCTCCCAGGGGGCGCGGCAGCTTAACTATGGCTACACCTTC.

This clonotype was seen at least ten times. As an off-target read in a library built for alpha chains, this beta chain has a frequency of little significance. This chain connects TRBV14 to TRBJ1-2; 8 bases fit TRBD1. J gave up 8 bases and V 1 base, and 3 bases lay outside the gene matches. Germline V gene sequence: CDR1 SGHDN, CDR2 FVKESK. The CDR3 has 13 residues. Here the CDR3 DNA reads TGTGCCAGCAGCCAAGTCAGGGGGCAGGGCTACACCTTC. Amino acids: CASSQVRGQGYTF.

This clonotype is medium-sized. Within a library made for alpha chains, this beta chain is off target, and its count is uninformative. V and J are TRBV11-1 and TRBJ2-7, with 9 bases lining up with TRBD1. The CDR3 contains 15 residues. Germline loops: CDR1 SGHAT, CDR2 FQDESV (reference sequence). The junction had 9 bases not matched to a gene; V was cut back by 3 bases and J by 6 bases. The CDR3 DNA is TGTGCCAGCAGCTTGGACAGGGGCAGGGATCGCGAGCAGTACTTC. Protein sequence: CASSLDRGRDREQYF.

This clonotype counts as medium-sized. Since the library was made to target alpha chains, this beta chain is a stray read and its abundance is not meaningful. This sequence joins TRBV28 and TRBJ1-1, with D perhaps matching TRBD1 (5 bases). Looked up from germline, CDR1 is MDHEN and CDR2 is SYDVKM. CDR3 size: 11 residues. CDR3 in amino acids: CGSNEAGEAFF. The CDR3 DNA is TGTGGCTCCAACGAGGCAGGGGAAGCTTTCTTT.

Comment on this clonotype: This beta chain is an off-target read within a library intended for alpha chains, so its frequency means little. The chain carries TRBV29-1 and TRBJ2-3, with 10 bases that match TRBD2. The CDR3 has 13 amino acids. The V gene's germline CDR1 is SQVTM and CDR2 ANQGSEA. Trimming took 5 bases from V and 1 from J; bases not matched to a gene: 0. In DNA, the CDR3 is TGCAGCGTTAGCGGGGGGGGCACAGATACGCAGTATTTT. Its translation: CSVSGGGTDTQYF.

In this sample, this clonotype is large. The library was designed around alpha chains, so this beta chain is a stray read whose abundance carries little weight. This rearrangement joins TRBV27 to TRBJ2-3; 11 bases fit TRBD2. Per the germline V gene, CDR1 is MNHEY and CDR2 is SMNVEV (reference sequence). CDR3 size: 15 residues. With 1 base clipped from V and 4 bases from J, the junction kept 1 base outside the gene matches. Here the CDR3 DNA reads TGTGCCAGCAGTTTATTACTAGCGGGGGCAGATACGCAGTATTTT. It codes for CASSLLLAGADTQYF.

This clonotype was recorded at least ten times. This beta chain appears as a stray read in a library generated for alpha chains; its size is not informative. The V and J genes are TRBV2 and TRBJ1-4; D gene ambiguous. Trimming cost V 6 bases and J 8 bases, with 13 bases left between them. Germline loops: CDR1 SNHLY, CDR2 FYNNEI. The CDR3 is 13 amino acids. This CDR3 is CASSRGVGEKLFF. The CDR3 nucleotides read TGTGCCAGCAGCCGAGGCGTTGGAGAAAAACTGTTTTTT.

In this sample, this clonotype turned up many times. The library was designed around alpha chains, so this beta chain is a stray read whose abundance carries little weight. The CDR3 nucleotides are TGTGCCAGCAGTTTGGGCGGGAGTAGCGGGGCCTACGAGCAGTACTTC. It encodes CASSLGGSSGAYEQYF. This chain links TRBV28 with TRBJ2-7, with 8 bases aligning to TRBD2. V dropped 3 bases and J dropped 2; count of bases not matched to a gene: 9. The CDR3 runs 16 residues. The germline gives CDR1 MDHEN, CDR2 SYDVKM.

By frequency in the sample, this clonotype is medium-sized. Because the library targeted alpha chains, this beta chain is an off-target read whose size means little. The rearrangement joins TRBV4-1 to TRBJ2-2; D unresolved. The V gene lost 1 base and the J gene lost 7 bases, with 13 bases spanning the gap. This CDR3 spans 15 amino acids. The germline gives CDR1 MGHRA, CDR2 YSYEKL. CDR3 region: CASSQVPSRSGELFF. The CDR3 DNA reads as TGCGCCAGCAGCCAAGTCCCCTCCCGGAGCGGGGAGCTGTTTTTT.

This clonotype appeared many times. Since it is a stray read in a library aimed at alpha chains, this beta chain has a size that is not meaningful. This chain links TRBV7-8 with TRBJ1-2; D not certain. Per the germline V gene, CDR1 is SGHVS and CDR2 is FQNEAQ. V gave up 1 base and J gave up 3 bases, with 9 bases separating them. The CDR3 has 14 amino acids. The CDR3 coding sequence is TGTGCCAGCAGCTTAGAGGGCAAATACTATGGCTACACCTTC. It specifies CASSLEGKYYGYTF. Full variable domain (remainder filled in from reference TRBV7-8 and TRBJ1-2): GAGVSQSPRYKVAKRGQDVALRCDPISGHVSLFWYQQALGQGPEFLTYFQNEAQLDKSGLPSDRFFAERPEGSVSTLKIQRTQQEDSAVYLCASSLEGKYYGYTFGSGTRLTVV.

Many counts were recorded for this clonotype. Little can be read into the size of this beta chain, an off-target read in a library designed for alpha chains. This rearrangement joins TRBV27 to TRBJ2-7; TRBD1 matches 10 bases. V lost 2 bases and J lost 4; bases outside the gene matches: 14. The length of the CDR3 is 18 residues. Germline V gene data show CDR1 as MNHEY and CDR2 as SMNVEV (reference sequence). CDR3 bases: TGTGCCAGCAGTTTAAGGGGACAGGGGTCCTCTAGTGGGTACGAGCAGTACTTC. Translating it yields CASSLRGQGSSSGYEQYF.

This clonotype was counted ten times or more. Because the library targeted alpha chains, this beta chain is an off-target read whose size means little. This chain joins TRBV6-1 and TRBJ1-5; TRBD1 aligns across 7 bases. Trimming at V came to 4 bases and at J to 7 bases, leaving 4 bases not matched to a gene. CDR1 is MNHNS, CDR2 SASEGT, per germline. CDR3 length equals 13 residues. Written as DNA, the CDR3 is TGTGCCAGCAGTGCGACAGGGTGGCAGCCCCAGCATTTT. Translation: CASSATGWQPQHF.

This clonotype has ten or more counts. This beta chain represents an off-target read in a library built for alpha chains; its size is of limited meaning. CDR3 residues: CATKPLAGDYNEQFF. CDR3 nucleotide sequence: TGCGCCACCAAACCACTAGCGGGAGACTACAATGAGCAGTTCTTC. This chain links TRBV5-1 with TRBJ2-1, with 11 nucleotides matching TRBD2. CDR1 is SGHRS and CDR2 is YFSETQ in the germline V gene. The length of the CDR3 is 15 residues. V lost 9 bases to trimming and J lost 3 bases; unmatched junction nucleotides: 8.

This clonotype was counted many times. This beta chain is a stray sequence in a library constructed for alpha chains; its clone size is not meaningful. CDR3: CSVAQQGLDTGELFF. Written as DNA, the CDR3 is TGCAGCGTGGCTCAACAGGGGTTGGACACCGGGGAGCTGTTTTTT. The chain combines TRBV29-1 with TRBJ2-2, with TRBD1 matching over 7 bases. V lost 6 bases to trimming and J lost 3 bases; unmatched junction nucleotides: 10. This CDR3 spans 15 amino acids. Germline V gene data show CDR1 as SQVTM and CDR2 as ANQGSEA.

In this sample, this clonotype is medium-sized. For a library built for alpha chains, this beta chain is a stray read; little rests on its size. The chain uses TRBV20-1 and TRBJ1-1; D not certain. The CDR3 spans 11 residues. V was cut by 7 bases and J by 0 bases, with 6 bases left in between. Germline lookup yields CDR1 DFQATT and CDR2 SNEGSKA (reference sequence). The CDR3 DNA is TGCAGTGGAACCATGAACACTGAAGCTTTCTTT. Its translation is CSGTMNTEAFF.

A word on this clonotype: This beta chain is an unintended read in a library built for alpha chains; its size means little. J is TRBJ2-2 and V is TRBV6-5, with D uncertain. Trimming took off 0 bases at V and 1 base at J, with 9 bases between the two ends. Germline assignment: CDR1 MNHEY and CDR2 SVGAGI. This CDR3 has 16 residues. The CDR3 region has the DNA TGTGCCAGCAGTTACTCGCGTGCGCTGAACACCGGGGAGCTGTTTTTT. This gives the protein CASSYSRALNTGELFF.

This clonotype is termed medium-sized. Within a library made for alpha chains, this beta chain is off target, and its count is uninformative. The chain combines TRBV7-9 with TRBJ2-3; 7 bases fit TRBD2. The germline V gene has CDR1 SEHNR and CDR2 FQNEAQ (reference sequence). The CDR3 length is 14 residues. J lost 3 bases, V lost 3 bases, and 3 bases had no gene match. CDR3 sequence: CASSFARETDTQYF. The CDR3 nucleotides are TGTGCCAGCAGCTTTGCGCGGGAGACAGATACGCAGTATTTT.

This clonotype was seen many times. The size of this beta chain means little, since it is a stray read in a library made for alpha chains. This chain connects TRBV27 to TRBJ2-7; 9 nucleotides align to TRBD1. In germline, CDR1 is MNHEY, CDR2 SMNVEV (reference sequence). V shed 8 bases and J 0 bases; nucleotides not matched to a gene: 5. The CDR3 runs to 14 residues. The CDR3 sequence is CASFGQGSSYEQYF. In DNA form, the CDR3 reads TGTGCCAGCTTCGGACAGGGGAGCTCCTACGAGCAGTACTTC.

As regards this clonotype: This beta chain came through as a stray read in a library set up for alpha chains, and its size says little. CDR3 in amino acids: CASRTGTGGAGANVLTF. CDR3 DNA sequence: TGTGCCAGCAGGACCGGGACAGGGGGCGCTGGGGCCAACGTCCTGACTTTC. The genes are TRBV6-5 and TRBJ2-6; 12 positions agree with TRBD1. The junction had 5 bases not matched to a gene; V was cut back by 6 bases and J by 2 bases. CDR1 and CDR2 from the germline V gene are MNHEY and SVGAGI. The CDR3 consists of 17 residues.

In this sample, this clonotype is large. This beta chain turned up in a library designed for alpha chains; as an off-target read, its abundance says little. V usage is TRBV5-1 and J usage is TRBJ2-1, with TRBD1 identical over 9 bases. Germline-derived CDR1 and CDR2 are SGHRS and YFSETQ. This CDR3 contains 15 residues. V shed 4 bases, J shed 2 bases, and the junction held 4 bases outside the gene matches. The CDR3 reads CASSPGQGTYNEQFF. As DNA, the CDR3 is TGCGCCAGCAGCCCGGGACAGGGAACCTACAATGAGCAGTTCTTC.